This T cell receptor beta chain was obtained from a study of T cells in Graves' hyperthyroidism and ophthalmopathy. The sample holds many counts of this clonotype. The target antigen is unknown. Per germline, CDR1 SGHAT and CDR2 FQNNGV. V was clipped by 5 bases and J by 0 bases; unmatched bases: 7. The CDR3 consists of 15 residues. RNA transcripts yielded amplified TCR beta CDR3 regions. Researchers ran a first-round RT-PCR on the TCR CDR3 using the HTBI primer set. TCRdb called the multiplex PCR reads again in MiXCR, with one record for every CDR3 protein. The profile shows 550,000 to 600,000 distinct CDR3 sequences, 11% to 15% of them singletons. Study-level findings and limits: Most expanded thyroid clonotypes above 0.001 also appeared in blood. Ophthalmopathy cases were set apart from stable hyperthyroidism by a 13 V-J model.

The study excluded patients with uncontrolled infection, other autoimmune disease, pregnancy or lactation. PBMCs were collected from a roughly 10 ml volume of fresh peripheral blood. V usage is TRBV11-2 and J usage is TRBJ2-7, with TRBD2 matching over 7 bases. The sequence was collected from a woman aged 18 to 35 with Graves' ophthalmopathy. The sequencing sample was made of blood. CDR3 residues: CASSHLAGLSYEQYF. The CDR3 nucleotides are TGTGCCAGCAGCCATTTAGCGGGTCTCTCCTACGAGCAGTACTTC.